Listed here are 13 T cell receptor beta chains from one sample, sequenced in a study of blood T cell repertoires in COVID-19. TCRdb's copy holds only in-frame clones and misses some; the assay was immunoSEQ multiplex PCR. This sample has about 130,000 clones; roughly 80% occur once, and the top ten carry more than 5.5%. The sequenced sample consisted of peripheral blood. Receptors were obtained from a man in his sixties with acute or convalescent COVID-19.

The CDR3 loop is CASSIGVAQETQYF. The CDR3 DNA sequence: TGTGCCAGTAGTATCGGAGTGGCCCAAGAGACCCAGTACTTC. V is TRBV19 and J is TRBJ2-5; D remains ambiguous. Looked up from germline, CDR1 is LNHDA and CDR2 is SQIVND (reference sequence). V was trimmed by 3 bases and J by 1 base, leaving 9 bases between them. The CDR3 is 14 amino acids.

The chain has TRBV4-1 and TRBJ2-1; 8 bases are a match to TRBD2. The germline V gene encodes CDR1 MGHRA and CDR2 YSYEKL. Germline trimming cut 5 bases from V and 3 bases from J; bases unmatched to any gene: 9. The CDR3 sequence is 16 residues long. CDR3 DNA sequence: TGCGCCAGCAGCTCCGACCGACGGGGGGGCTACAATGAGCAGTTCTTC. Translation: CASSSDRRGGYNEQFF.

The rearrangement links TRBV7-9 to TRBJ1-2, with 7 bases matching TRBD1. The germline CDR1 and CDR2 sequences are SEHNR and FQNEAQ (reference sequence). Germline trimming cut 5 bases from V and 0 bases from J; bases unmatched to any gene: 12. The CDR3 has 17 amino acids. CDR3 protein: CASSPIGQDRANYGYTF. The CDR3 region has the DNA TGTGCCAGCAGCCCAATCGGACAGGATCGAGCTAACTATGGCTACACCTTC.

CDR3 region: CASSSGTGQYF. The CDR3 nucleotides read TGTGCCAGCAGCTCGGGGACAGGGCAGTACTTC. The chain couples TRBV13 to TRBJ2-7; 8 bases fit TRBD1. Trimming cost V 4 bases and J 9 bases; bases outside gene matches: 2. There are 11 residues in the CDR3. The germline CDR1 and CDR2 sequences are PRHDT and FYEKMQ (reference sequence).

V is TRBV30 and J is TRBJ2-3, with 8 bases that match TRBD2. Germline-derived CDR1 and CDR2 are GTSNPN and SVGIG (reference sequence). CDR3 length: 14 amino acids. The trim removed 4 bases at V and 4 bases at J, leaving 7 bases unmatched. CDR3 in amino acids: CAWNRGGSADTQYF. DNA for the CDR3: TGTGCCTGGAACCGGGGGGGTAGCGCAGATACGCAGTATTTT.

This sequence joins TRBV20-1 and TRBJ2-4; TRBD2 matches 11 bases. Trimming removed 3 bases from V and 1 base from J; junction bases left unmatched: 14. This CDR3 contains 19 residues. The V gene's germline CDR1 is DFQATT and CDR2 SNEGSKA (reference sequence). The CDR3 region has the DNA TGCAGTGCTAGTCGGGGACTAGCGGCGACCCCTGGGGCCAAAAACATTCAGTACTTC. It specifies CSASRGLAATPGAKNIQYF.

The J gene is TRBJ2-1, the V gene TRBV30; 11 bases line up with TRBD2. Germline V CDR1 and CDR2: GTSNPN, SVGIG (reference sequence). J was trimmed by 5 bases and V by 1 base; bases with no gene match: 4. The CDR3 consists of 15 residues. CDR3 in DNA: TGTGCCTGGAGTGGACTAGCGGGAAGAGACAATGAGCAGTTCTTC. Its translation is CAWSGLAGRDNEQFF.

A remark on this clone: One end of the junction does not line up with germline, which may come from a read error. CDR3 DNA sequence: TGTGCCAGCACCTTAGGCGGGGTCACTTCCTACGAGCAGTACTTC. This encodes CASTLGGVTSYEQYF. The V call is TRBV7-9, the J call TRBJ2-7, with D possibly matching TRBD2 (6 bases). CDR3 length: 15 amino acids. Germline lookup yields CDR1 SEHNR and CDR2 FQNEAQ (reference sequence).

The rearrangement joins TRBV11-3 to TRBJ1-1; D is uncertain. Germline V CDR1 and CDR2: SGHNT, YENEEA. The CDR3 loop spans 14 amino acids. The V and J ends lost 5 bases and 4 bases respectively, with 14 bases between them. CDR3 nucleotides: TGTGCCAGCAGCCGACCTGGTGCGGGCACTGAAGCTTTCTTT. This gives the protein CASSRPGAGTEAFF.

This clone was recorded at least ten times. V and J are TRBV3-1 (or the pseudogene TRBV3-2) and TRBJ1-4; D not certain. V lost 4 bases and J 5 bases, leaving 11 bases between the germline ends. CDR1 is LGHDT and CDR2 is YNNKEL in the germline V gene (reference sequence). The CDR3 has 14 residues. This CDR3 reads CASSRRSSNEKLFF. CDR3 bases: TGTGCCAGCAGCCGTCGGAGCTCGAATGAAAAACTGTTTTTT.

This clone has a handful of counts. The chain links TRBV7-6 to TRBJ2-3; TRBD2 agrees at 8 bases. CDR1 is SGHVS, CDR2 FNYEAQ, per germline. This CDR3 has 15 amino acids. J gave up 0 bases and V 5 bases, and 4 bases lay outside the gene matches. CDR3 in DNA: TGTGCCAGCAGCCAAGGACTAGCTAGCACAGATACGCAGTATTTT. The encoded protein is CASSQGLASTDTQYF.

The chain recombines TRBV18 with TRBJ2-7; the D gene is possibly TRBD1 (6 bases). The V gene lost 2 bases and the J gene lost 6 bases, with 14 bases spanning the gap. The CDR3 has 14 amino acids. CDR1 and CDR2 (germline): KGHSH, LQKENI. CDR3 loop: CASSPLAGVGEQYF. DNA for the CDR3: TGTGCCAGCTCACCATTAGCAGGGGTGGGCGAGCAGTACTTC.

The rearrangement uses TRBV3-1 (or the pseudogene TRBV3-2) and TRBJ2-1; no clear D gene. The length of the CDR3 is 15 residues. The ends were cut back, 0 bases at V and 0 bases at J, with 6 bases in the middle. Germline V gives CDR1 LGHDT, CDR2 YNNKEL (reference sequence). The CDR3 nucleotides are TGTGCCAGCAGCCAAGATACGGGCTCCTACAATGAGCAGTTCTTC. Amino acids: CASSQDTGSYNEQFF.